This T cell receptor (beta chain) derives from a study of cytomegalovirus exposure and HLA in healthy donors. The primer mix had 60 Vbeta and 13 Jbeta primers. Clones were read by immunoSEQ multiplex PCR, and TCRdb kept only the in-frame ones, dropping some. Found here are 140,000 or so clones, more than 70% of them singletons; the top ten hold around 1.9%. Details on this clone: Its antigen is undetermined.

V gave up 0 bases and J gave up 4 bases; unmatched junction bases: 4. The germline V gene has CDR1 SGHRS and CDR2 YFSETQ. CDR3 length: 17 residues. Study-level points and caveats: Previously analyzed data showed that most TCR beta V segments were productive at a frequency of about 87% or about 30%.

This TCR was recovered from a middle-aged woman in good health and CMV-seronegative. The rearrangement links TRBV5-1 to TRBJ2-6, with 10 nucleotides matching TRBD1. Input material: PBMCs. In nucleotides, the CDR3 is TGCGCCAGCAGCTTGGTGACAGGGGGCGCGGGGGCCAACGTCCTGACTTTC. This translates into CASSLVTGGAGANVLTF.